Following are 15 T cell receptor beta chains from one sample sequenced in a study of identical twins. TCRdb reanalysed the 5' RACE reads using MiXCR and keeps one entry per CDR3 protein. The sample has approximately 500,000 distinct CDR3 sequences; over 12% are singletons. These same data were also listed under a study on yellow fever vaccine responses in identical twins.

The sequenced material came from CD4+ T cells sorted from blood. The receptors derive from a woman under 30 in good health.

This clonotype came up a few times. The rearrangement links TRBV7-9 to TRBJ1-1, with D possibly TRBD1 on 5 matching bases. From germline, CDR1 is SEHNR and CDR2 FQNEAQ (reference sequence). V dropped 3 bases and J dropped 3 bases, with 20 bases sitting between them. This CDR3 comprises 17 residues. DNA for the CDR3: TGTGCCAGCAGCTTGGAGGGGCGAGGAGGTAGGGACACTGAAGCTTTCTTT. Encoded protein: CASSLEGRGGRDTEAFF.

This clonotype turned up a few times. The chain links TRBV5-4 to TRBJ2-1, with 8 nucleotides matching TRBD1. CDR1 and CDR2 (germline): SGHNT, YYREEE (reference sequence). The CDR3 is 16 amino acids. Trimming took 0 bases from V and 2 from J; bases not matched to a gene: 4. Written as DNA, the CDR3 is TGTGCCAGCAGCTTGGAAGGGACAGGACCCTACAATGAGCAGTTCTTC. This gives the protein CASSLEGTGPYNEQFF. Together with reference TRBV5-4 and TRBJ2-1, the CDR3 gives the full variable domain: ETGVTQSPTHLIKTRGQQVTLRCSSQSGHNTVSWYQQALGQGPQFIFQYYREEENGRGNFPPRFSGLQFPNYSSELNVNALELDDSALYLCASSLEGTGPYNEQFFGPGTRLTVL.

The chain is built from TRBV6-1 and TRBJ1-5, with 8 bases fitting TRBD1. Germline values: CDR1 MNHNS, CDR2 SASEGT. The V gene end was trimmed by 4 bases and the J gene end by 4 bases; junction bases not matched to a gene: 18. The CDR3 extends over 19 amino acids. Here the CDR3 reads CASSGSRGQGGVRNQPQHF. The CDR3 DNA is TGTGCCAGCAGTGGGTCCCGAGGACAGGGAGGTGTAAGGAATCAGCCCCAGCATTTT.

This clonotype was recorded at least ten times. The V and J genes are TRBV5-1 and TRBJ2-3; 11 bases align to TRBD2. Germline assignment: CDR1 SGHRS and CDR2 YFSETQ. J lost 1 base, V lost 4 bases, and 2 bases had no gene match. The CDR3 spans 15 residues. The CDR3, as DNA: TGCGCCAGCAGCGGGACTAGCGGCCGCACAGATACGCAGTATTTT. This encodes CASSGTSGRTDTQYF.

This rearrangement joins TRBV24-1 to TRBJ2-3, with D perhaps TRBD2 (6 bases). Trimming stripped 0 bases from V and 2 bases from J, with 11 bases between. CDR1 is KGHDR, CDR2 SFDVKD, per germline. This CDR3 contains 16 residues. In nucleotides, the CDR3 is TGTGCCACCAGTGATTTGCCGGGAGCGGACACAGATACGCAGTATTTT. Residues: CATSDLPGADTDTQYF.

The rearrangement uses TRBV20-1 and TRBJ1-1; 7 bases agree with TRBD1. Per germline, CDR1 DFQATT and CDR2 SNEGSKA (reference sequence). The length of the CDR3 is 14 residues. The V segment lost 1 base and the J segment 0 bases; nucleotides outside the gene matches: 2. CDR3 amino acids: CSARGDSLNTEAFF. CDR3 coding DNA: TGCAGTGCTAGAGGGGACAGCCTGAACACTGAAGCTTTCTTT.

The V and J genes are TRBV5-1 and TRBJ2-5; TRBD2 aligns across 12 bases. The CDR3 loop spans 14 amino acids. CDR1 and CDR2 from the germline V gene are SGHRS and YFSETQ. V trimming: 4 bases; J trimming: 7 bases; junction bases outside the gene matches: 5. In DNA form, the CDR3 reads TGCGCCAGCAGCCCCGGGACTAGCGGGCTGACCCAGTACTTC. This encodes CASSPGTSGLTQYF.

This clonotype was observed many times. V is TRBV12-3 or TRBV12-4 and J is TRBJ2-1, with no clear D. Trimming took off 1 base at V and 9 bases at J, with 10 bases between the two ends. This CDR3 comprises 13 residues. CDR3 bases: TGTGCCAGCAGTTTAGTGATGGATCGTGAGCAGTTCTTC. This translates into CASSLVMDREQFF.

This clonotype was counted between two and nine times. CDR3 nucleotide sequence: TGTGCCAGCAGCCCTCGAGGACAGGGGAATGACACTGAAGCTTTCTTT. It is translated as CASSPRGQGNDTEAFF. The chain links TRBV11-2 to TRBJ1-1, with 9 bases fitting TRBD1. This CDR3 has 16 residues. Germline V gene lookup returns CDR1 SGHAT and CDR2 FQNNGV. V was pared by 5 bases and J by 3 bases, with 10 bases of the junction left unmatched.

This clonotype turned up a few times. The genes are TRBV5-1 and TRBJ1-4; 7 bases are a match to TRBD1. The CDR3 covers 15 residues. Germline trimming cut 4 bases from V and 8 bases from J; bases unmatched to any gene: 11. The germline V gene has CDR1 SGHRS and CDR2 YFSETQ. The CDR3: CASSRDRDRGEKLFF. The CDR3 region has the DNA TGCGCCAGCAGCCGCGACAGGGATAGAGGAGAAAAACTGTTTTTT.

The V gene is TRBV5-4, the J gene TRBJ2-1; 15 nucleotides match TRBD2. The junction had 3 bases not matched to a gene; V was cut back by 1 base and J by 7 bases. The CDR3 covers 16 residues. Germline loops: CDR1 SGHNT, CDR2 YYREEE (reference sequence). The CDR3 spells CASSLSGTSGGNEQFF. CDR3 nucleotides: TGTGCCAGCAGCTTGAGTGGGACTAGCGGGGGGAATGAGCAGTTCTTC.

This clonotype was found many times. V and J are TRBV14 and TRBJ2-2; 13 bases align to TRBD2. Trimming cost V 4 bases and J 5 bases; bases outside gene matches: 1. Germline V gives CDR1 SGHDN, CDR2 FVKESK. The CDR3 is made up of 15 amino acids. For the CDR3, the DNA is TGTGCCAGCAGCCGGACTAGCGGGAGTACCGGGGAGCTGTTTTTT. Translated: CASSRTSGSTGELFF.

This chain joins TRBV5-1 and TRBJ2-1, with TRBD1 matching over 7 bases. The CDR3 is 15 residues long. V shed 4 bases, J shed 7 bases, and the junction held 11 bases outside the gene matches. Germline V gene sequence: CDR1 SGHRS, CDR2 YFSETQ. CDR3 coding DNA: TGCGCCAGCAGCCCAGCGGCAGGGGGTTGGAATGAGCAGTTCTTC. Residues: CASSPAAGGWNEQFF.

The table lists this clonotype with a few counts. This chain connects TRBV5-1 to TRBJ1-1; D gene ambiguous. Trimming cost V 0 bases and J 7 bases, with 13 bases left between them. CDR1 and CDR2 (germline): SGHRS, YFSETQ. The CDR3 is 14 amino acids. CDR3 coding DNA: TGCGCCAGCAGCTTGGCCTCGGGTACGGGTGAAGCTTTCTTT. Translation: CASSLASGTGEAFF. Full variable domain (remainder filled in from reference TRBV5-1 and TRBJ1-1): KAGVTQTPRYLIKTRGQQVTLSCSPISGHRSVSWYQQTPGQGLQFLFEYFSETQRNKGNFPGRFSGRQFSNSRSEMNVSTLELGDSALYLCASSLASGTGEAFFGQGTRLTVV.

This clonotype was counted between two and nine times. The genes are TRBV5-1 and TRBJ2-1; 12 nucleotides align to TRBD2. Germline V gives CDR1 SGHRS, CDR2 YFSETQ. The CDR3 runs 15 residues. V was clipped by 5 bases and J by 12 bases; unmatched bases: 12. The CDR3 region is CASSPGTSGPTGQFF. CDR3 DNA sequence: TGCGCCAGCAGTCCCGGGACTAGCGGGCCGACGGGGCAGTTCTTC.